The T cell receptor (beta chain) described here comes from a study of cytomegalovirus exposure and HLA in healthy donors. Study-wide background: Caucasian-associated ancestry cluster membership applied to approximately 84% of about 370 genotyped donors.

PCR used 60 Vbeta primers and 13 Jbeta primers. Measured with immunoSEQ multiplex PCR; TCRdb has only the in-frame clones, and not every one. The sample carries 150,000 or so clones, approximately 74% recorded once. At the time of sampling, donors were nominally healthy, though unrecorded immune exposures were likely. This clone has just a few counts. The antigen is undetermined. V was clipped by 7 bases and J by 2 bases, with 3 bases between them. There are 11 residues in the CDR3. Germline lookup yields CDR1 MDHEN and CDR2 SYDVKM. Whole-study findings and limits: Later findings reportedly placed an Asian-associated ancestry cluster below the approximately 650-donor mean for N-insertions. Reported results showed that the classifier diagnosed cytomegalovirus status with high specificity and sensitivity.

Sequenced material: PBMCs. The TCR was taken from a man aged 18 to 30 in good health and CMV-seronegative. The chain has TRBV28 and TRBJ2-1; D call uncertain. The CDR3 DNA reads TGTGCCAGCATCACCTACAATGAGCAGTTCTTC. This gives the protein CASITYNEQFF.